This T cell receptor (beta chain) was recovered during a study of blood T cell repertoires in COVID-19 (dated by TCRdb to 2020 to 2021). For context, the study as a whole: Samples covering the acute and convalescent phases of COVID-19 were provided by collaborators in the United States, Italy and Spain. The prospective study material was composed of cDNA or gDNA derived from T cells, B-cell-depleted T cells, or PBMCs. The dataset comprised deeply sampled blood TCRbeta repertoires from subjects exposed to, actively infected with, or recovered from COVID-19. A freely available public database, intended as a resource for researchers studying the immune response to SARS-CoV-2, is where the repertoires were released. Samples came from the ongoing ImmuneRACE study (first 160 participants) plus 1,254 subjects from 6 global collaborators. Nearly every sample came with metadata listing a de-identified subject ID, COVID-19 status, age in years and sex. HLA class I and class II types, where available, came from metadata supplied by the sample provider rather than from assay-based typing.

Results the study describes overall, beyond this receptor: The quantity of clinical and demographic metadata differed by source and by participant and was supplied without curation.

From its cysteine to its phenylalanine, the CDR3 spans 18 amino acids. Just the 54-base CDR3 DNA is kept, in frame starting at base 1. From a lookup of the germline V gene, CDR1 and CDR2 are MGHDK and SYGVNS. At the junction V is shortened by 1 base and J by 8 bases; bases outside the gene matches: 9. To note about this clone: Its cognate antigen has yet to be identified. Base qualities are not provided; no much larger clone lies one nucleotide away.

In the prospective study, participants were roughly 18 to 95 years old, resided in about two dozen geographic areas of the United States, and were enrolled through a virtual design. In the prospective study, cohorts were assigned on the basis of participant-reported clinical history obtained from a screening survey and a study questionnaire. Each participant in the prospective study had whole blood, serum and a nasopharyngeal or oropharyngeal swab collected by mobile phlebotomists. Over a roughly 2-month period, participants in the prospective study had the option of providing additional blood draws and questionnaires. Before DNA extraction, blood samples from the prospective study were shipped at room temperature or frozen. The immunoSEQ Assay, a bias-controlled multiplex PCR, was used to amplify TCRbeta CDR3 regions from genomic DNA. Under the source paper's analysis protocol: The number of nucleated cells in each sample was estimated by amplification of reference gene primers within the assay. To quantify the absolute abundance of each unique TCRbeta CDR3 rearrangement, sequence reads were collapsed and filtered. For each sample, productive Simpson clonality was calculated as the square root of Simpson's diversity index across productive rearrangements. This immuneACCESS table, as held by TCRdb, lists in-frame sequences with V and J called but not all clones. Of the missing ones, under half trace to an unresolved V gene in checked studies; the others have no known cause. The V and J calls and clone size come from that table; D and trimming were worked out from the DNA. Within this sample are over 300,000 clones, with around nine tenths of them counted one time only. Clones ranked in the top ten supply about 0.89% of the sample.

The V and J genes are TRBV25-1 and TRBJ2-1; the junction holds 15 bases that match TRBD2. This clonotype originated in a young woman with acute COVID-19. The specimen was PBMCs or T cells enriched from blood (not recorded which). The sequenced DNA is TGTGCCAGCAGTGAATCTCGGGGAGGGACTAGCGGGGGGCATGAGCAGTTCTTC. The resulting protein is CASSESRGGTSGGHEQFF.